The next 11 T cell receptor beta chains were all read from a single sample in a study of T-cell memory formation after mild COVID-19. A single record per CDR3 protein comes from TCRdb applying MiXCR to the 5' RACE reads. The sample lists about 200,000 distinct CDR3 sequences, 9% to 10% occurring once. The material sequenced was PBMCs or a T cell subset sorted from them (not recorded which). The source of these receptors is a man between 18 and 29 years old who had mild COVID-19 (a few samples of this study predate the infection). Cell type and time point are not known.

This clonotype was counted between two and nine times. The rearrangement uses TRBV5-1 and TRBJ2-3; D uncertain. The CDR3 has 14 residues. Trimming removed 1 base from V and 4 bases from J, with 10 bases in between. CDR1 is SGHRS and CDR2 is YFSETQ in the germline V gene. For the CDR3, the DNA is TGCGCCAGCAGCTTGAGGATGGCCCCAGATACGCAGTATTTT. Amino acid sequence: CASSLRMAPDTQYF.

V is TRBV7-8 and J is TRBJ1-2, with D hard to call. V was shortened by 5 bases and J by 5 bases, with 12 bases between the two germline ends. CDR1 and CDR2 from the germline V gene are SGHVS and FQNEAQ. This CDR3 is 13 amino acids long. The CDR3 reads CASSPTEEYGYTF. The CDR3 nucleotides are TGTGCCAGCAGCCCCACGGAGGAGTATGGCTACACCTTC.

The chain carries TRBV12-3 or TRBV12-4 and TRBJ1-5; unclear D gene. The germline V and J ends were trimmed by 3 bases and 6 bases, with 6 bases remaining between them. This CDR3 has 12 amino acids. This chain's CDR3 is CASSLESQPQHF. The CDR3 DNA reads as TGTGCCAGCAGTTTGGAAAGTCAGCCCCAGCATTTT.

This clonotype was detected many times. The V and J genes are TRBV27 and TRBJ2-7; D uncertain. V was pared by 8 bases and J by 3 bases, with 5 bases between. This CDR3 comprises 10 residues. CDR1 is MNHEY, CDR2 SMNVEV, per germline (reference sequence). In DNA form, the CDR3 reads TGTGCCAGCGGCTACTACGAGCAGTACTTC. This gives the protein CASGYYEQYF.

The sample holds a few counts of this clonotype. The chain is built from TRBV21-1 and TRBJ2-1; no DNA check was done on the table's D call, TRBD1. TRBV21-1 is classified as a pseudogene. CDR3 length: 16 amino acids. CDR3 loop: CASSKNGQGAPNEQFF. The DNA for the CDR3 is TGTGCCAGCAGCAAAAATGGCCAGGGGGCACCCAATGAGCAGTTCTTC.

The V call is TRBV4-1, the J call TRBJ2-3; 7 nucleotides line up with TRBD2. Germline lookup yields CDR1 MGHRA and CDR2 YSYEKL. The CDR3 covers 16 residues. The trim removed 0 bases at V and 0 bases at J, leaving 3 bases unmatched. The CDR3 is CASSQELASSTDTQYF. CDR3 DNA sequence: TGCGCCAGCAGCCAAGAACTAGCGTCTAGCACAGATACGCAGTATTTT.

V and J are TRBV19 and TRBJ2-5; no definite D call. This CDR3 contains 15 residues. Germline lookup yields CDR1 LNHDA and CDR2 SQIVND (reference sequence). Trimming cost V 1 base and J 3 bases, with 12 bases left between them. CDR3 sequence: CASSIGLGGEETQYF. In nucleotides, the CDR3 is TGTGCCAGTAGTATAGGGCTAGGTGGGGAAGAGACCCAGTACTTC.

This clonotype was counted a few times. This chain uses TRBV29-1 with TRBJ2-2; D is ambiguous. V was clipped by 7 bases and J by 2 bases, with 5 bases between them. This CDR3 contains 11 residues. Germline V gene data show CDR1 as SQVTM and CDR2 as ANQGSEA. CDR3 sequence: CSGKNTGELFF. The DNA for the CDR3 is TGCAGCGGAAAAAACACCGGGGAGCTGTTTTTT.

This clonotype has at least ten counts. This chain links TRBV7-2 with TRBJ2-5; 12 positions agree with TRBD2. The germline V gene has CDR1 SGHTA and CDR2 FQGNSA. This CDR3 region has 15 residues. The V segment lost 3 bases and the J segment 5 bases; nucleotides outside the gene matches: 4. The CDR3 sequence: CASSFPSGGAETQYF. CDR3 in DNA: TGTGCCAGCAGCTTTCCTAGCGGGGGGGCGGAGACCCAGTACTTC.

This clonotype was recorded a few times. The chain has TRBV12-3 or TRBV12-4 and TRBJ1-2, with D possibly matching TRBD1 (5 bases). This CDR3 region has 12 residues. The V end was cut by 6 bases, the J end by 2 bases, with 7 bases between. CDR3 residues: CASRRQNYGYTF. DNA of the CDR3: TGTGCCAGCAGGCGACAGAACTATGGCTACACCTTC.

V and J are TRBV18 and TRBJ1-5, with 11 nucleotides matching TRBD1. Germline trimming cut 3 bases from V and 4 bases from J; bases unmatched to any gene: 14. The CDR3 consists of 19 residues. Germline V gene lookup returns CDR1 KGHSH and CDR2 LQKENI. The CDR3, as DNA: TGTGCCAGCTCACCTCGATTCGGGACAGGGGGAGGGAAGAATCAGCCCCAGCATTTT. It codes for CASSPRFGTGGGKNQPQHF.